This T cell receptor beta chain is drawn from a study of T cell responses to AZD1222 COVID-19 vaccine. Findings of the study overall: Females made up more of the donors, who were largely white British, and clonal diversity may have come out too low. No day 14 peak samples; only post-peak repertoires were characterized. A rise in Spike-specific TCR breadth and depth followed two AZD1222 doses. At study baseline, merely a handful of AZD1222 recipients were seropositive.

Sequencing was performed with immunoSEQ multiplex PCR; in TCRdb, only in-frame clones are kept and a portion is missing. This table has around 130,000 clones, 93% appearing once. As to this clone: The antigen is not known.

Germline assignment: CDR1 MNHEY and CDR2 SVGAGI. V shed 6 bases and J shed 4 bases, with 15 bases lying between them. There are 14 residues in the CDR3. Sequencing used peripheral blood, obtained on day 0 of AZD1222 vaccination. This TCR was sampled from an adult in good health. V is TRBV6-5 and J is TRBJ1-2; a weak D match, TRBD1 (5 bases). CDR3 DNA: TGTGCCAGCAGCCTACCGCAGGGTCGCTATGGCTACACCTTC. Translated: CASSLPQGRYGYTF.